This TCR beta chain was found in a study of shared clonotypes between healthy human individuals. With V trimmed by 3 bases and J by 10 bases, 9 bases remained unmatched. Germline CDR1 reads SGHDT; CDR2 reads YYEEEE. The CDR3 covers 13 residues. Nashville, Tennessee was home to all donors, each a Caucasian adult. The run depth of the assay was deep. Some clones are missing from TCRdb's copy, which holds only in-frame ones; the method was immunoSEQ multiplex PCR. The sample lists about 640,000 clones, approximately 79% occurring once. The TCR sequence derives from a woman aged 25 to 45 in good health. V gene TRBV5-6 combines with J gene TRBJ2-7, with TRBD2 matching 8 bases. The sequenced sample was memory CD4+ T cells sorted from blood. Subset specified: CD45RA-negative fraction. For the CDR3, the DNA is TGTGCCAGCAGCTCAGGACTAGCTGAGGAACAGTACTTC. It codes for CASSSGLAEEQYF.